This entry concerns a single T cell receptor (beta chain). There is no known antigen for this receptor. The record has no base qualities; no much larger clone is one base away. Additional DNA sequences in this sample encode the identical CDR3. This specimen comes from a study of shared clonotypes between healthy human individuals (dated by TCRdb to about 2020). In the study overall: The cohort comprised a couple of women and a few men aged 18 to 49 years. The study deeply sequenced blood TCR repertoires of 5 or 6 healthy adults to estimate repertoire size and the extent of clonotype sharing between individuals. To increase sequencing depth and limit assay-specific biases, TCR repertoire library preparation and sequencing were carried out by different laboratories using diverse techniques. Between about 0.85 and 10 billion PBMCs per donor were obtained by leukapheresis.

What the work shows at the level of the full study, not this receptor alone: Pairwise subsampling led to the expectation that sequencing depth would affect the degree of clonotype sharing among donors. Because the study included a small number of donors, the genetic and exposure-history diversity represented was limited. Sampling was restricted to blood, and TCR repertoires in tissues likely differ from the TCR repertoires found in blood.

Using the deep immunoSEQ assay, TCR CDR3 regions were amplified from genomic DNA by multiplex PCR. For each cell subset, the extracted genomic DNA was distributed evenly across all wells of several immunoSEQ 96-well plates, and each plate served as one replicate. For unsorted PBMC, roughly 0.3 ug of genomic DNA, equivalent to around 30,000 T cell genomes, went into each replicate PCR. Ten immunoSEQ deep assay plates were used to sequence unsorted PBMC genomic DNA. The purified libraries were quantified using a Qubit 3.0 fluorometer, sized with a Bioanalyzer 2100, and then quantified again using the KAPA Library Quantification kit. Each immunoSEQ 96-well plate was sequenced on its own single-read 150-cycle Illumina NextSeq 550 flow cell. The source study handled its data this way. Because the immunoSEQ output included only junctional sequences and no quality scores, the filtering could not be the same as the filtering used for full-length reads. Sequences were annotated with PyIR, a Python wrapper for IgBLAST v1.9, and V/J genes and CDR3 were assigned using IMGT germline references. Any read was removed if the V/J assignment was weak (E-value above 1e-6), the CDR3 was missing, or the read contained stop codons, out-of-frame junctions, or ambiguous translated residues. V3J clonotypes were defined as sequences sharing an identical inferred V gene, J gene, and CDR3 amino acid sequence. To compute the percentage overlap between repertoires, the number of shared unique clonotypes was divided by the size of the smaller repertoire. Repertoire richness was assessed with RTK rarefaction, the Chao1 estimator, and Recon v2.1 estimates of unobserved clonotypes. Drawn from immuneACCESS, this table holds only the in-frame rearrangements with V and J called that TCRdb kept. Clones are partly lost; checked studies trace under half to an unresolved V gene and leave the rest unexplained. V and J calls and clone size are as listed in that table; D and trimming were resolved from the DNA. The sample has over 400,000 clones on record, more than 75% of them singletons. The leading ten clones occupy 12% of the sample.

Healthy HIV-negative adults with no recently reported acute infections or vaccinations were included as donors. Every donor was a Caucasian adult residing in Nashville, Tennessee, USA. For unsorted samples, some 90 million PBMCs were counted, and genomic DNA was extracted using the QIAamp DNA Blood Mini kit. Blood was collected by leukapheresis, and PBMCs were isolated by Ficoll-Histopaque density gradient centrifugation and then cryopreserved in liquid nitrogen vapor phase. Reading from cysteine to phenylalanine, the CDR3 counts 15 amino acids. Here the CDR3 DNA is all that survives: 45 bases in frame from base 1. The germline V end is reduced by 4 bases and the J end by 2 bases; junction bases left unmatched: 7. The germline V gene supplies CDR1 SGHRS and CDR2 YFSETQ.

Recombination joined TRBV5-1 with TRBJ2-7, with TRBD1 matching 9 junction bases. The TCR was taken from a woman between 40 and 50 years old in good health. Some clones in this sample may be carry-over from other donors' samples. The sequencing input was PBMCs. The CDR3 region reads CASSPGTGQAYEQYF. The nucleotide sequence is given as TGCGCCAGCAGCCCTGGGACAGGGCAGGCCTACGAGCAGTACTTC.